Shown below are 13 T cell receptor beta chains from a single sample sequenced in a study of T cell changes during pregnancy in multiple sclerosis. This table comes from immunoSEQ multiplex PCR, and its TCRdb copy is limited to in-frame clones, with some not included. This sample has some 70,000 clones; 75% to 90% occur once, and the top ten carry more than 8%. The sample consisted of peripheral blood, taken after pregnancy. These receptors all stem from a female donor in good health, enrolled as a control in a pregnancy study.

The CDR3 DNA reads as TGTGCCAGTCACCCGGACAGGGGGGCCGTCGCTGAAGCTTTCTTT. The encoded protein is CASHPDRGAVAEAFF. J is TRBJ1-1 and V is TRBV19; 10 bases align to TRBD1. V shed 8 bases and J 6 bases; nucleotides not matched to a gene: 12. Germline V gene data show CDR1 as LNHDA and CDR2 as SQIVND (reference sequence). The CDR3 contains 15 residues.

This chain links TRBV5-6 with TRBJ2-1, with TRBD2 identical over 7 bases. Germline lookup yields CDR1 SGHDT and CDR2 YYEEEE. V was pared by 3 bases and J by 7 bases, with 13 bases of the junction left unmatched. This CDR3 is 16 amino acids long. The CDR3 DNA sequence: TGTGCCAGCAGCTGGAATTTGCGGGGGACGATGAATGAGCAGTTCTTC. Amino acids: CASSWNLRGTMNEQFF.

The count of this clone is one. The CDR3 loop reads CASSPLGARRDGYTF. The CDR3 coding sequence is TGTGCCAGCAGTCCGCTTGGGGCCCGCCGTGATGGCTACACCTTC. The rearrangement joins TRBV6-5 to TRBJ1-2, with D tentatively TRBD1 (5 bases). V was shortened by 5 bases and J by 6 bases, with 19 bases between the two germline ends. This CDR3 has 15 residues. Germline-derived CDR1 and CDR2 are MNHEY and SVGAGI.

CDR3 DNA: TGTGCCAGCAGACTGGGTGGCGGGGGGGCCGGCAAGACCCAGTACTTC. This sequence encodes CASRLGGGGAGKTQYF. This chain joins TRBV7-8 and TRBJ2-5; 9 bases align to TRBD2. The length of the CDR3 is 16 residues. Germline V gene lookup returns CDR1 SGHVS and CDR2 FQNEAQ. Trimming at V came to 6 bases and at J to 6 bases, leaving 14 bases not matched to a gene. Together with reference TRBV7-8 and TRBJ2-5, the CDR3 gives the full variable domain: GAGVSQSPRYKVAKRGQDVALRCDPISGHVSLFWYQQALGQGPEFLTYFQNEAQLDKSGLPSDRFFAERPEGSVSTLKIQRTQQEDSAVYLCASRLGGGGAGKTQYFGPGTRLLVL.

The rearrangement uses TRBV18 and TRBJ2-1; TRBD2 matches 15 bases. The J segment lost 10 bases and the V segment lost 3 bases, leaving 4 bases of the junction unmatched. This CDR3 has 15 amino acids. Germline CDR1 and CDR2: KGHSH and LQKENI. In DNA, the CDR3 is TGTGCCAGCTCACCCGGACTAGCGGGAGGGCACGAGCAGTTCTTC. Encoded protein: CASSPGLAGGHEQFF.

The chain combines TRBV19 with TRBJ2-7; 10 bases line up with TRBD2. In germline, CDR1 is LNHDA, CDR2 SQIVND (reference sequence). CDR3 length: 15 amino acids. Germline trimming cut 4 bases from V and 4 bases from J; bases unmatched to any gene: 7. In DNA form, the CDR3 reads TGTGCCAGTAGTAGGAAGCGGGAGGGGACGTACGAGCAGTACTTC. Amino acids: CASSRKREGTYEQYF.

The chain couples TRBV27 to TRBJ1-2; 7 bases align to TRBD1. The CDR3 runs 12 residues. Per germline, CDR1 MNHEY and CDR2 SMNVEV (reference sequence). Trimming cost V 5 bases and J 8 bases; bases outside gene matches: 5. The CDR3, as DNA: TGTGCCAGCAGTACAGGGGTAGAAGGCTACACCTTC. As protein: CASSTGVEGYTF.

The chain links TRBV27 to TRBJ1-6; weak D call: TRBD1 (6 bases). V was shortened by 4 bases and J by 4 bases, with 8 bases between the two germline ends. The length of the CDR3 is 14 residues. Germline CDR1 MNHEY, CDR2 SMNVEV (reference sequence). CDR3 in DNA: TGTGCCAGCAGTTGGGGACAATATAATTCACCCCTCCACTTT. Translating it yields CASSWGQYNSPLHF.

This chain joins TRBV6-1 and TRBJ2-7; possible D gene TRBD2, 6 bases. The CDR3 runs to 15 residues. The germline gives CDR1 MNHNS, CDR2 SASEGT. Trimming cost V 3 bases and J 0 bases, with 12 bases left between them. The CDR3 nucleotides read TGTGCCAGCAGTGAGCCTGGGGGACTCTCCTACGAGCAGTACTTC. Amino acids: CASSEPGGLSYEQYF.

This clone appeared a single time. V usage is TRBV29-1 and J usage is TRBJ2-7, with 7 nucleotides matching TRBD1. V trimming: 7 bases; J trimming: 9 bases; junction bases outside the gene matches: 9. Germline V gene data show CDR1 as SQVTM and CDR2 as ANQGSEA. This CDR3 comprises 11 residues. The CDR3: CSALTGASQYF. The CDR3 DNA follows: TGCAGCGCCCTTACAGGGGCCTCGCAGTACTTC.

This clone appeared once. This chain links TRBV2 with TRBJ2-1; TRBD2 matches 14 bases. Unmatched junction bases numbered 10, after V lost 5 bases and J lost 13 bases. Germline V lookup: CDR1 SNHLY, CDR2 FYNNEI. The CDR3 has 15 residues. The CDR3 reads CASSPSPTSGRGQFF. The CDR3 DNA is TGTGCCAGCAGTCCCTCCCCGACTAGCGGGAGGGGACAGTTCTTC.

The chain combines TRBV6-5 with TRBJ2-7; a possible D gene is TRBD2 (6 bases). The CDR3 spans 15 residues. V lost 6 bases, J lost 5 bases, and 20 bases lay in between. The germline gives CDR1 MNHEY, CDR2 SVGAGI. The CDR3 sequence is CASRTSQLNHHEQYF. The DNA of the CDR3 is TGTGCCAGCAGAACTAGCCAATTAAATCACCACGAGCAGTACTTC.

The CDR3 DNA reads TGTGCCATCAGCCAGGACAGGGTGAACACTGAAGCTTTCTTT. Its translation: CAISQDRVNTEAFF. This chain joins TRBV10-3 and TRBJ1-1; TRBD1 aligns across 8 bases. The CDR3 is 14 residues long. Per the germline V gene, CDR1 is ENHRY and CDR2 is SYGVKD. V shed 6 bases and J 0 bases; nucleotides not matched to a gene: 3.